This T cell receptor (beta chain) was recorded in a study of shared T cell receptors in the human thymus. V lost 4 bases, J lost 4 bases, and 20 bases lay in between. CDR1 and CDR2 from the germline V gene are LGHNA and YSLEER. This CDR3 is 16 amino acids long. Some clones are missing from TCRdb's copy, which holds only in-frame ones; the method was immunoSEQ multiplex PCR. The sample has roughly 660,000 clones, around 87% seen once. These data also featured in a second study, about human thymus T cells. From that report: Obtained as resections during corrective heart surgery, the thymus tissue was then studied. Overlap was high between thymic repertoires from unrelated individuals, as reported in related research.

The source of this sequence is a boy less than two years old with a congenital heart defect. The sequencing input was thymocytes. The chain employs TRBV4-3 and TRBJ2-7; tentatively, D is TRBD2 (5 bases). As DNA, the CDR3 is TGCGCCAGCAGCCCCGAGGAGGAACAGCCATTTTACGAGCAGTACTTC. Translation: CASSPEEEQPFYEQYF.